Described below is a single T cell receptor (beta chain) sequence and its context. Its antigen remains unknown. Produced via immunoSEQ multiplex PCR; TCRdb's table is partial and in-frame only. Altogether fewer than 85,000 clones are present, roughly 90% being singletons, with the ten largest covering 1.5%. These data originate in a study of siplizumab effects on memory and regulatory T cells. The CDR3 is 13 residues long. CDR1 and CDR2 (germline): SEHNR, FQNEAQ (reference sequence). Trimming pared 5 bases from V and 3 bases from J, leaving 11 bases between. Findings and caveats of the study: The apparent diversity of naive T cells exceeded that of memory cells, and naive T cells seemed to make a major contribution to the alloresponse. Suppression by proliferating Tregs derived from siplizumab cultures was not verified. Alloreactive sequences from unstimulated CD4+ memory cells fell significantly with siplizumab. The Treg-derived share of mappable alloreactive CD4+ clones averaged approximately 71% with siplizumab and over 25% in controls.

This clonotype was obtained from a human donor in good health. The sample consisted of Tregs sorted from blood. The chain has TRBV7-9 and TRBJ2-7; D possibly corresponds to TRBD2 (6 bases). The CDR3 DNA reads TGTGCCAGCAGCCTGTTCGGGGGCTACGAGCAGTACTTC. It is translated as CASSLFGGYEQYF.